The sequence of this T cell receptor beta chain was determined in a study of CD8 T cells in ankylosing spondylitis. Making the TCR beta libraries involved quantitative 5'-RACE with molecular barcodes. TCRdb processed the 5' RACE reads anew with MiXCR; each CDR3 protein has one entry. Of 250,000 or so distinct CDR3 sequences in the sample, about a sixth were seen once. Only a few counts were recorded for this clonotype. The V gene end was trimmed by 1 base and the J gene end by 5 bases; junction bases not matched to a gene: 5. This CDR3 has 16 residues. Germline CDR1 is SGHVS and CDR2 is FNYEAQ. The TCR comes from a male donor with ankylosing spondylitis or in good health (not recorded which). This rearrangement joins TRBV7-6 to TRBJ2-1; 10 bases map to TRBD2. The sequencing sample was made of blood, either unsorted or a sorted T cell fraction (not recorded which). The CDR3 is CASSLEEREGHNEQFF. The CDR3, as DNA: TGTGCCAGCAGCTTAGAAGAGCGGGAGGGACACAATGAGCAGTTCTTC.